This entry lists 5 T cell receptor beta chains sequenced from one sample in a study of Ad26.COV2.S vaccination and SARS-CoV-2 variants. The assay was immunoSEQ multiplex PCR, and TCRdb's table has in-frame clones only and misses some. Counted here are 300,000 to 400,000 clones, roughly nine tenths occurring once; the ten biggest clones make up under 5%. The sequencing used peripheral blood, collected after recovery from COVID-19. The source of these receptors is a human donor who had recovered from COVID-19.

This chain links TRBV7-6 with TRBJ2-2; D is ambiguous. Germline CDR1 is SGHVS and CDR2 is FNYEAQ. Trimming left V 2 bases short and J 0 bases short, with 10 bases between. CDR3 size: 16 residues. The CDR3 sequence: CASSLKPVSNTGELFF. The CDR3 region has the DNA TGTGCCAGCAGCTTAAAGCCTGTTTCGAACACCGGGGAGCTGTTTTTT.

This clone was seen only a few times. This chain uses TRBV5-4 with TRBJ1-2; 8 nucleotides align to TRBD1. The germline gives CDR1 SGHNT, CDR2 YYREEE (reference sequence). With 2 bases clipped from V and 5 bases from J, the junction kept 11 bases outside the gene matches. This CDR3 region has 16 residues. The CDR3 nucleotides are TGTGCCAGCAGCTTACCTTTGGGGACAGGTACTTATGGCTACACCTTC. The encoded protein is CASSLPLGTGTYGYTF. The full variable domain, its missing parts supplied by reference TRBV5-4 and TRBJ1-2, is ETGVTQSPTHLIKTRGQQVTLRCSSQSGHNTVSWYQQALGQGPQFIFQYYREEENGRGNFPPRFSGLQFPNYSSELNVNALELDDSALYLCASSLPLGTGTYGYTFGSGTRLTVV.

The chain combines TRBV20-1 with TRBJ1-1; no definite D call. Trimming shortened V by 3 bases and J by 6 bases, and 17 bases separated the two germline ends. CDR1 is DFQATT and CDR2 is SNEGSKA in the germline V gene (reference sequence). The CDR3 loop spans 14 amino acids. The CDR3 region has the DNA TGCAGTGCTAGTCGTCCGGGTGGTAGCGCTGAAGCTTTCTTT. This encodes CSASRPGGSAEAFF.

CDR3: CASSLRLDSPLHF. The CDR3 nucleotides are TGTGCCAGCAGCTTGCGCTTGGATTCACCCCTCCACTTT. V is TRBV7-8 and J is TRBJ1-6; D gene ambiguous. V was pared by 3 bases and J by 8 bases, with 8 bases between. Germline V gene lookup returns CDR1 SGHVS and CDR2 FQNEAQ. The CDR3 totals 13 residues.

This chain links TRBV20-1 with TRBJ2-3; 16 positions agree with TRBD2. The CDR3 length is 15 residues. CDR1 is DFQATT, CDR2 SNEGSKA, per germline (reference sequence). The V gene end was trimmed by 3 bases and the J gene end by 7 bases; junction bases not matched to a gene: 4. As DNA, the CDR3 is TGCAGTGCTAGTGGGACTAGCGGGGGGGCGCATACGCAGTATTTT. Its protein product is CSASGTSGGAHTQYF.